This TCR beta chain was observed in a study of T cells in narcolepsy. Study-wide findings and caveats: Autoreactive clone sequences were missing from some blood memory CD4+ repertoires.

Points on this clone: Its antigen is undetermined.

Trimming removed 5 bases from V and 4 bases from J; junction bases left unmatched: 10. The CDR3 length is 15 residues. The V gene's germline CDR1 is SGHAT and CDR2 FQNNGV. Sequencing used immunoSEQ multiplex PCR; TCRdb keeps in-frame clones, though not all of them. The sample shows roughly 27,000 clones, 86% of them seen only once. Material: CD45RA- memory CD4+ T cells from PBMCs. This chain joins TRBV11-2 and TRBJ1-1; 7 bases fit TRBD1. The clonotype originates from a human donor with narcolepsy. The CDR3, as DNA: TGTGCCAGCAGCCCGACAGGGTGGGGGGCCACTGAAGCTTTCTTT. Protein product: CASSPTGWGATEAFF.